This entry features one T cell receptor (beta chain) sequence. Cohort placement rested on clinical history that participants reported themselves. This sample was included in a study of blood T cell repertoires in COVID-19. Study information: COVID-19 samples, acute and convalescent, were from the United States, Italy and Spain. In each case, the material was cDNA or gDNA derived from T cells, B-cell-depleted T cells, or PBMCs.

How the authors handled the data: Scientists estimated how many nucleated cells there were by amplifying reference gene primers. Sequenced by immunoSEQ multiplex PCR; TCRdb stores in-frame clones only, minus some. V and J calls and clone size are given by that table; D and trimming were obtained from the DNA. Of around 170,000 clones in the sample, 84% were seen once. Sample: PBMCs or T cells enriched from blood (not recorded which). This TCR came from a woman aged 50 to 60 who had recovered from COVID-19.

The CDR3, as DNA: TGTGCCAGCAGCTTTAAGCCGAGGGGCAATCAGCCCCAGCATTTT. It is translated as CASSFKPRGNQPQHF. V and J are TRBV7-9 and TRBJ1-5; no reliable D call. V lost 3 bases and J 2 bases, leaving 11 bases between the germline ends. The length of the CDR3 is 15 residues. The germline V gene has CDR1 SEHNR and CDR2 FQNEAQ (reference sequence).